The 29 T cell receptor beta chains given below trace back to one sample, sequenced in a study of shared clonotypes between healthy human individuals. Profiled with immunoSEQ multiplex PCR; TCRdb holds only in-frame clones, not every one. Of roughly 2 million clones in the sample, roughly 94% are singletons; the top ten hold under 0.15%. What was sequenced was naive CD4+ T cells sorted from blood. As to subset: CD45RA+ positively selected. Source of these receptors: a man between 18 and 29 years old in good health.

On this clone itself: Distinct nucleotide sequences in the sample also encode this CDR3. The chain links TRBV5-1 to TRBJ1-1, with D hard to call. The CDR3 is 14 residues long. With 0 bases removed from V and 0 bases from J, the gap between germline ends came to 6 bases. The germline V gene has CDR1 SGHRS and CDR2 YFSETQ. The CDR3, as DNA: TGCGCCAGCAGCTTGGGTGGGGTGAACACTGAAGCTTTCTTT. Its translation is CASSLGGVNTEAFF.

The rearrangement links TRBV5-4 to TRBJ2-2; D may be TRBD1 or TRBD2 (5 bases each). CDR1 is SGHNT, CDR2 YYREEE, per germline (reference sequence). This CDR3 is 14 amino acids long. Trimming took 3 bases from V and 3 from J, leaving 9 bases between them. The CDR3 DNA sequence: TGTGCCAGCAGCTCCGGGGCGTACACCGGGGAGCTGTTTTTT. It codes for CASSSGAYTGELFF.

The chain joins TRBV28 to TRBJ2-2; D remains ambiguous. CDR1 and CDR2 (germline): MDHEN, SYDVKM. The CDR3 has 13 amino acids. The V gene lost 1 base and the J gene lost 7 bases, with 7 bases spanning the gap. The DNA of the CDR3 is TGTGCCAGCAGTTTATTGGCGGTCGGGGAGCTGTTTTTT. It codes for CASSLLAVGELFF.

CDR3 DNA sequence: TGTGCCAGCACTCTATTACAGGGGACTGAAGCTTTCTTT. Amino acid sequence: CASTLLQGTEAFF. The rearrangement uses TRBV6-6 and TRBJ1-1; 7 bases align to TRBD1. The trim removed 7 bases at V and 5 bases at J, leaving 7 bases unmatched. CDR3 size: 13 residues. Germline loops: CDR1 MNHNY, CDR2 SVGAGI (reference sequence).

With regard to this clone: The sample has other DNA sequences that encode this CDR3 too. This sequence joins TRBV5-1 and TRBJ2-7; 10 bases line up with TRBD1. The CDR3 covers 15 residues. V lost 3 bases, J lost 2 bases, and 5 bases stayed unmatched. Germline V gene lookup returns CDR1 SGHRS and CDR2 YFSETQ. The CDR3 coding sequence is TGCGCCAGCAGCTCCCCCGGGACAGGGGCCTACGAGCAGTACTTC. Its translation: CASSSPGTGAYEQYF.

As regards this clone: Other DNA sequences from this sample encode an identical CDR3 as well. The genes are TRBV5-1 and TRBJ2-7; possible D gene TRBD1, 6 bases. Germline values: CDR1 SGHRS, CDR2 YFSETQ. V lost 0 bases, J lost 1 base, and 11 bases lay in between. The CDR3 extends over 15 amino acids. In nucleotides, the CDR3 is TGCGCCAGCAGCTTGGCCTCAGGGGCATCCTACGAGCAGTACTTC. It yields the protein CASSLASGASYEQYF.

This clone was recorded once. The chain joins TRBV30 to TRBJ2-1; no clear D gene. CDR1 and CDR2 (germline): GTSNPN, SVGIG (reference sequence). The CDR3 length is 15 residues. The V end was cut by 7 bases, the J end by 0 bases, with 16 bases between. CDR3: CASIDRLSSYNEQFF. The CDR3 DNA is TGTGCCTCCATCGACCGTCTGAGCTCCTACAATGAGCAGTTCTTC. The whole variable domain, remainder taken from reference TRBV30 and TRBJ2-1, is SQTIHQWPATLVQPVGSPLSLECTVEGTSNPNLYWYRQAAGRGLQLLFYSVGIGQISSEVPQNLSASRPQDRQFILSSKKLLLSDSGFYLCASIDRLSSYNEQFFGPGTRLTVL.

This clone came up once. The CDR3 spells CASSPLEGQKAFGYTF. The CDR3 DNA reads as TGTGCCAGCTCACCACTCGAGGGGCAGAAGGCTTTCGGCTACACCTTC. The genes are TRBV18 and TRBJ1-2, with D possibly matching TRBD1 (5 bases). In germline, CDR1 is KGHSH, CDR2 LQKENI. The germline V and J ends were trimmed by 1 base and 8 bases, with 20 bases remaining between them. The CDR3 covers 16 residues.

The gene calls are TRBV25-1 and TRBJ1-1, with D perhaps TRBD1 (5 bases). The CDR3 spans 13 residues. V gave up 4 bases and J gave up 4 bases, with 10 bases separating them. Germline CDR1 is MGHDK and CDR2 is SYGVNS. The CDR3 reads CASSVLGVTEAFF. CDR3 DNA: TGTGCCAGCAGTGTGTTAGGGGTCACTGAAGCTTTCTTT.

J is TRBJ2-3 and V is TRBV7-9; 11 nucleotides agree with TRBD1. The CDR3 sequence is 15 residues long. Germline assignment: CDR1 SEHNR and CDR2 FQNEAQ (reference sequence). J was trimmed by 4 bases and V by 5 bases; bases with no gene match: 5. The CDR3 region has the DNA TGTGCCAGCAGCCTAAGGACAGGGGGCCCAGATACGCAGTATTTT. Its translation: CASSLRTGGPDTQYF.

This clone appeared once. The V gene is TRBV30, the J gene TRBJ2-3; 12 bases align to TRBD2. CDR3 size: 17 residues. Trimming took 2 bases from V and 1 from J; bases not matched to a gene: 7. Germline V gene lookup returns CDR1 GTSNPN and CDR2 SVGIG (reference sequence). The CDR3 DNA reads TGTGCCTGGAGTCCAATAAGGACTAGCGGGGGCACAGATACGCAGTATTTT. This sequence encodes CAWSPIRTSGGTDTQYF. Based on the CDR3 plus reference TRBV30 and TRBJ2-3, the full variable domain is SQTIHQWPATLVQPVGSPLSLECTVEGTSNPNLYWYRQAAGRGLQLLFYSVGIGQISSEVPQNLSASRPQDRQFILSSKKLLLSDSGFYLCAWSPIRTSGGTDTQYFGPGTRLTVL.

This chain connects TRBV7-6 to TRBJ2-7; the match to TRBD1 covers 8 bases. The CDR3 is 14 residues long. CDR1 is SGHVS and CDR2 is FNYEAQ in the germline V gene. J lost 6 bases, V lost 5 bases, and 9 bases had no gene match. The CDR3 region has the DNA TGTGCCAGCAGCCTTGGACAGGGTCCGCTCGAGCAGTACTTC. Amino acid sequence: CASSLGQGPLEQYF.

Regarding this clone: Other DNA sequences in the sample encode the same CDR3. The CDR3 region is CASSPGTGGYEQYF. The CDR3 DNA is TGTGCCAGCTCACCTGGGACAGGGGGGTACGAGCAGTACTTC. V usage is TRBV18 and J usage is TRBJ2-7, with 11 positions matching TRBD1. The CDR3 has 14 residues. In germline, CDR1 is KGHSH, CDR2 LQKENI. With 3 bases clipped from V and 4 bases from J, the junction kept 2 bases outside the gene matches. Supplemented by reference TRBV18 and TRBJ2-7, the full variable domain reads NAGVMQNPRHLVRRRGQEARLRCSPMKGHSHVYWYRQLPEEGLKFMVYLQKENIIDESGMPKERFSAEFPKEGPSILRIQQVVRGDSAAYFCASSPGTGGYEQYFGPGTRLTVT.

This clone was counted a single time. This chain joins TRBV6-1 and TRBJ1-6; 7 nucleotides match TRBD1. Germline CDR1 reads MNHNS; CDR2 reads SASEGT. The V segment lost 4 bases and the J segment 6 bases; nucleotides outside the gene matches: 3. CDR3 length: 14 amino acids. In nucleotides, the CDR3 is TGTGCCAGCAGTGGAGGGACAGTTAATTCACCCCTCCACTTT. Its protein is CASSGGTVNSPLHF.

The CDR3: CAISAGGLAAFPHQETQYF. The DNA for the CDR3 is TGTGCCATCAGCGCGGGAGGGCTAGCGGCCTTCCCCCACCAAGAGACCCAGTACTTC. This rearrangement joins TRBV10-3 to TRBJ2-5; 9 bases match TRBD2. Germline-derived CDR1 and CDR2 are ENHRY and SYGVKD. With 6 bases clipped from V and 0 bases from J, the junction kept 17 bases outside the gene matches. The CDR3 loop spans 19 amino acids.

The chain combines TRBV11-2 with TRBJ2-2; 7 positions agree with TRBD1. CDR1 and CDR2 from the germline V gene are SGHAT and FQNNGV. V lost 4 bases, J lost 0 bases, and 5 bases stayed unmatched. This CDR3 region has 16 residues. Written as DNA, the CDR3 is TGTGCCAGCAGCTCCCTGACAGGGTCGAACACCGGGGAGCTGTTTTTT. Translation: CASSSLTGSNTGELFF.

J is TRBJ1-1 and V is TRBV5-4; TRBD1 matches 10 bases. CDR1 SGHNT and CDR2 YYREEE come from the germline V gene (reference sequence). The CDR3 contains 14 residues. V shed 5 bases and J 4 bases; nucleotides not matched to a gene: 5. The CDR3 DNA follows: TGTGCCAGCAGTCCGACAGGGGGCGTCACTGAAGCTTTCTTT. Amino acids: CASSPTGGVTEAFF.

This rearrangement joins TRBV7-9 to TRBJ2-7; perhaps TRBD2 as D (6 bases). The CDR3 length is 13 residues. Germline V CDR1 and CDR2: SEHNR, FQNEAQ (reference sequence). Trimming took 4 bases from V and 3 from J, leaving 10 bases between them. The CDR3 loop is CASSYKGLYEQYF. The CDR3 DNA is TGTGCCAGCAGCTATAAGGGACTCTACGAGCAGTACTTC.

Turning to this clone: The sample holds other DNA sequences that translate to the same CDR3. The chain's CDR3 is CASSLRQGSEQYF. The CDR3 region has the DNA TGCGCCAGCAGCCTAAGACAGGGATCCGAGCAGTACTTC. This chain uses TRBV5-1 with TRBJ2-7, with 7 bases fitting TRBD1. J lost 6 bases, V lost 4 bases, and 7 bases had no gene match. Germline assignment: CDR1 SGHRS and CDR2 YFSETQ. CDR3 length: 13 amino acids.

Note on this clone: The same CDR3 arises from other DNA sequences in this sample as well. The rearrangement links TRBV2 to TRBJ2-3; no firm D call. The germline CDR1 and CDR2 sequences are SNHLY and FYNNEI. Trimming removed 8 bases at V and 5 bases at J, with 8 bases between. The CDR3 runs 11 residues. The CDR3 region has the DNA TGTGCCAGCTCCGGCGGAGATACGCAGTATTTT. This gives the protein CASSGGDTQYF.

The CDR3 DNA reads as TGCAGCGTTGGGACAGCGGCGTCTAGCACAGATACGCAGTATTTT. Its translation: CSVGTAASSTDTQYF. The chain combines TRBV29-1 with TRBJ2-3; tentative D call: TRBD1 (6 bases). CDR1 and CDR2 from the germline V gene are SQVTM and ANQGSEA. Trimming shortened V by 4 bases and J by 0 bases, and 14 bases separated the two germline ends. The CDR3 is 15 residues long.

The rearrangement links TRBV5-1 to TRBJ2-2, with TRBD2 identical over 7 bases. With 6 bases clipped from V and 4 bases from J, the junction kept 12 bases outside the gene matches. Germline values: CDR1 SGHRS, CDR2 YFSETQ. This CDR3 comprises 16 residues. The CDR3 here is CASTAGVGGGTGELFF. The DNA for the CDR3 is TGCGCCAGCACCGCGGGTGTGGGCGGGGGCACCGGGGAGCTGTTTTTT.

In its sample, this clone was seen a few times. Other nucleotide sequences in the sample specify the same CDR3. The chain links TRBV10-3 to TRBJ1-2, with unresolved D. This CDR3 spans 12 amino acids. The V gene's germline CDR1 is ENHRY and CDR2 SYGVKD. V was trimmed by 3 bases and J by 5 bases, leaving 7 bases between them. CDR3 amino acids: CAISESGYGYTF. The CDR3 bases are TGTGCCATCAGTGAATCTGGATATGGCTACACCTTC.

The chain joins TRBV7-3 to TRBJ2-1; D is perhaps TRBD1 (5 bases). The CDR3 is 13 residues long. From germline, CDR1 is SGHTA and CDR2 FQGTGA. V dropped 5 bases and J dropped 7 bases, with 12 bases sitting between them. CDR3 loop: CASSPQGRNEQFF. CDR3 DNA: TGTGCCAGCAGCCCCCAGGGAAGGAATGAGCAGTTCTTC.

As regards this clone: The identical CDR3 is also encoded by other nucleotide sequences in the sample. This chain links TRBV6-5 with TRBJ2-7, with 9 bases aligning to TRBD2. The CDR3 has 15 residues. Germline loops: CDR1 MNHEY, CDR2 SVGAGI. J was trimmed by 3 bases and V by 0 bases; bases with no gene match: 3. CDR3 sequence: CASSYSGSGGYEQYF. CDR3 DNA: TGTGCCAGCAGTTACTCAGGTAGCGGGGGCTACGAGCAGTACTTC.

The chain is built from TRBV5-4 and TRBJ2-3; D perhaps matches TRBD2 (5 bases). Per the germline V gene, CDR1 is SGHNT and CDR2 is YYREEE (reference sequence). There are 15 residues in the CDR3. V shed 4 bases and J shed 0 bases, with 12 bases lying between them. The CDR3 protein is CASSMDWISTDTQYF. DNA for the CDR3: TGTGCCAGCAGCATGGACTGGATAAGCACAGATACGCAGTATTTT.

The chain recombines TRBV18 with TRBJ2-3, with 10 positions matching TRBD1. Germline V gene data show CDR1 as KGHSH and CDR2 as LQKENI. The CDR3 runs to 16 residues. Trimming removed 6 bases from V and 4 bases from J; junction bases left unmatched: 10. This CDR3 is CASSRNQGQGADTQYF. In nucleotides, the CDR3 is TGTGCCAGCTCCCGCAATCAAGGACAGGGGGCAGATACGCAGTATTTT.

The V gene is TRBV7-2, the J gene TRBJ2-3; TRBD2 matches 11 bases. Germline CDR1 and CDR2: SGHTA and FQGNSA. The CDR3 spans 16 residues. V lost 5 bases to trimming and J lost 2 bases; unmatched junction nucleotides: 6. The CDR3 DNA follows: TGTGCCAGCAGCCGACTAGCGGGGCTCTACACAGATACGCAGTATTTT. Translated, it gives CASSRLAGLYTDTQYF.

The rearrangement joins TRBV4-2 to TRBJ2-1; D call uncertain. Trimming left V 2 bases short and J 0 bases short, with 17 bases between. The length of the CDR3 is 18 residues. In germline, CDR1 is LGHNA, CDR2 YNFKEQ. CDR3 sequence (DNA): TGTGCCAGCAGCCAACGAATCTCCGTGGGAAGCTCCTACAATGAGCAGTTCTTC. Translated, it gives CASSQRISVGSSYNEQFF.